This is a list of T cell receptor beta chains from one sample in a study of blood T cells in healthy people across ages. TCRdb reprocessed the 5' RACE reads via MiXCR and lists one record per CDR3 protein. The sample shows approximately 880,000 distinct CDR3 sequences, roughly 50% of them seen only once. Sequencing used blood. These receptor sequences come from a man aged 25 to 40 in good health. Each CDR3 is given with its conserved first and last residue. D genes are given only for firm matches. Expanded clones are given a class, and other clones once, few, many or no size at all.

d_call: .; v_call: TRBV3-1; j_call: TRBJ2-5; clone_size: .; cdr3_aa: CASSQDSSRGTQYF; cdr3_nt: TGTGCCAGCAGCCAAGATTCTAGCAGGGGGACCCAGTACTTC
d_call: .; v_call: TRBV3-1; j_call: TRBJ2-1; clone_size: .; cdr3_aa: CASSEAGRGLNEQFF; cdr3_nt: TGTGCCAGCAGCGAGGCAGGAAGGGGTCTAAATGAGCAGTTCTTC
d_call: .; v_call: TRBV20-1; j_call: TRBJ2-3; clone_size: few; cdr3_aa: CSAPPGTGTDTQYF; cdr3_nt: TGCAGTGCCCCCCCAGGGACCGGCACAGATACGCAGTATTTT
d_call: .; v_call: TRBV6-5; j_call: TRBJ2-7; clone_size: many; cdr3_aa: CASSYPGSYEQYF; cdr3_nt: TGTGCCAGCAGTTATCCGGGCTCGTACGAGCAGTACTTC
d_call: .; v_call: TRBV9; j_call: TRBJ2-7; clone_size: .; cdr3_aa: CASSPHMGDEQYF; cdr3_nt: TGTGCCAGCAGCCCCCACATGGGGGACGAGCAGTACTTC
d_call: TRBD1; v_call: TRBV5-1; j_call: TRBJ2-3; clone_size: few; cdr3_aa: CASSLVPGTGSQYTQYF; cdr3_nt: TGCGCCAGCAGCTTGGTTCCCGGGACAGGGTCACAATATACGCAGTATTTT
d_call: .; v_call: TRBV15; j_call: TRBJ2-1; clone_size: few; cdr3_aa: CATSSPDGKTSYILHEQFF; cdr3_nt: TGTGCCACCAGCAGTCCGGACGGGAAGACTAGTTATATCTTGCATGAGCAGTTCTTC
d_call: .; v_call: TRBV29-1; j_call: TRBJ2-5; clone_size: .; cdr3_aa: CSTGRGRSETQYF; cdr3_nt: TGCAGCACCGGACGGGGGAGGTCAGAGACCCAGTACTTC
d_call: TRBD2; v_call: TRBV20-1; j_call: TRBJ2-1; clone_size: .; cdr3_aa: CSAGPPGGLSYNEQFF; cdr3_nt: TGCAGTGCTGGCCCACCGGGGGGGCTCTCCTACAATGAGCAGTTCTTC
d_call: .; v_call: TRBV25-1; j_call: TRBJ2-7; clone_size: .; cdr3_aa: CASSDPLAYEQYF; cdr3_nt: TGTGCCAGCAGTGACCCTCTCGCGTACGAGCAGTACTTC
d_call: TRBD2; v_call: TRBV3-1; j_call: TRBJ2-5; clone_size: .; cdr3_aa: CASTPSAGGFQETQYF; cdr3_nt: TGTGCCAGCACCCCATCGGCGGGGGGGTTCCAAGAGACCCAGTACTTC
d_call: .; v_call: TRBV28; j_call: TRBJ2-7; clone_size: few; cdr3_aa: CASSLAYYEQYF; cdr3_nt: TGTGCCAGCAGTTTAGCCTACTACGAGCAGTACTTC
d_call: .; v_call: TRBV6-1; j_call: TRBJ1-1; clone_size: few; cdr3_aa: CASSEKRISEAFF; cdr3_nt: TGTGCCAGCAGTGAAAAACGGATCAGTGAAGCTTTCTTT
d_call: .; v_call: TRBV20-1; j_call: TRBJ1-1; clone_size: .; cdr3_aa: CSVVGASSEAFF; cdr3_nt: TGCAGTGTAGTAGGCGCGAGCAGTGAAGCTTTCTTT
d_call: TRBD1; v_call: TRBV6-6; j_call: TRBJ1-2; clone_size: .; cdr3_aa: CASRDRTGGNGYTF; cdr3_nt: TGTGCCAGCAGGGATCGGACAGGGGGCAATGGCTACACCTTC
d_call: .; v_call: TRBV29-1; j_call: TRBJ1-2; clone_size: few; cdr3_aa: CSVFVSGYTF; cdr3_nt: TGCAGCGTTTTTGTCAGTGGCTACACCTTC
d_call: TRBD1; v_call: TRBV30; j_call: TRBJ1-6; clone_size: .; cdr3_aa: CAWSGGDREISPLHF; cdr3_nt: TGTGCCTGGAGTGGAGGGGACAGGGAGATCTCACCCCTCCACTTT
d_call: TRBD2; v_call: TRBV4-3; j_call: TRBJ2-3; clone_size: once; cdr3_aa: CASSQDRRAGGPGDTQYF; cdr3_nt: TGCGCCAGCAGCCAAGATAGGCGAGCGGGGGGGCCAGGGGATACGCAGTATTTT
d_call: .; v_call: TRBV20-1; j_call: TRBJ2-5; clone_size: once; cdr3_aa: CGVGTRRQETQYF; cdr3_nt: TGCGGAGTGGGGACAAGGCGGCAAGAGACCCAGTACTTC
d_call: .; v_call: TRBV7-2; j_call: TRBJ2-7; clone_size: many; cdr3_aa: CASSLPDGSYEQYF; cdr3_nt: TGTGCCAGCAGCTTACCCGACGGCTCCTACGAGCAGTACTTC
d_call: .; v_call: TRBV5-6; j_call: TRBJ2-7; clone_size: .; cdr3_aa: CGSSWALEQYF; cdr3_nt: TGTGGCAGCAGCTGGGCCCTCGAGCAGTACTTC
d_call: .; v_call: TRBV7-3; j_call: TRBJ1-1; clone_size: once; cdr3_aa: CASSSPAAGRRMGVIREAFF; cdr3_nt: TGTGCCAGCAGCTCCCCCGCGGCAGGGCGGAGGATGGGAGTGATAAGGGAAGCTTTCTTT
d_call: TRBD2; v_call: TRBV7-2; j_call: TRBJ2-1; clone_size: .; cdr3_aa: CASRQTSGLVNEQFF; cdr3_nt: TGTGCCAGCAGACAAACTAGCGGGTTGGTCAATGAGCAGTTCTTC
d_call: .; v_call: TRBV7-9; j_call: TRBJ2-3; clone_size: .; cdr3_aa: CASSFPRGGASGDTQYF; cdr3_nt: TGTGCCAGCAGCTTCCCCAGGGGGGGCGCAAGTGGAGATACGCAGTATTTT
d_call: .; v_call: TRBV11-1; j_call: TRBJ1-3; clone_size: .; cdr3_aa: CASSLTADGNTIYF; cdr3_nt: TGTGCCAGCAGCTTAACTGCCGATGGAAACACCATATATTTT
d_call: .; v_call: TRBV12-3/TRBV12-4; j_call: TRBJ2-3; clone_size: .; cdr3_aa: CASSLRDTRTDTQYF; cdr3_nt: TGTGCCAGCAGTCTAAGGGACACACGCACAGATACGCAGTATTTT
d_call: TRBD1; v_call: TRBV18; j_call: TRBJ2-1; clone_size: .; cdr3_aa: CASSPVDRERNNEQFF; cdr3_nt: TGTGCCAGCTCACCCGTTGACAGGGAAAGGAACAATGAGCAGTTCTTC